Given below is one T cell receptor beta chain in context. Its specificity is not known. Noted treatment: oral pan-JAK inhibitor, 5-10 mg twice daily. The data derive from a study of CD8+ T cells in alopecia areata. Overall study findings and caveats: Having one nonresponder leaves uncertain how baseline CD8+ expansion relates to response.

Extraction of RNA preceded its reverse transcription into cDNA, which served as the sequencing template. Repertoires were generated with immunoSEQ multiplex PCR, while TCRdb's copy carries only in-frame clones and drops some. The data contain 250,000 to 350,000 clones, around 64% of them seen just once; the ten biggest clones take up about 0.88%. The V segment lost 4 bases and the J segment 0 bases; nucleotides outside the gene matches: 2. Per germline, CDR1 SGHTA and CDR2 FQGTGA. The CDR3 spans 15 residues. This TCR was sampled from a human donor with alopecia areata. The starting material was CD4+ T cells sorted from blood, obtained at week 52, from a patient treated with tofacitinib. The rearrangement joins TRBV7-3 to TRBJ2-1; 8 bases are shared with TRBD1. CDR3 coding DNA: TGTGCCAGCAGCTCTACAGGGGGCTCCTACAATGAGCAGTTCTTC. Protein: CASSSTGGSYNEQFF.